What follows are 5 T cell receptor beta chains derived from one specimen sequenced in a study of graft-versus-host responses after intestinal transplantation. The assay was immunoSEQ multiplex PCR, and TCRdb's table has in-frame clones only and misses some. Altogether about 100,000 clones are present, roughly 87% being singletons, with the ten largest covering approximately 1%. These receptors have no identified antigens. The sample consisted of unstimulated CD4+ T cells sorted from spleen or lymph node cells, taken before intestinal transplant. These receptors originate from a human donor who received an intestinal transplant.

The chain joins TRBV2 to TRBJ2-5, with TRBD2 matching over 12 bases. Matching the DNA end better, TRBJ2-7 makes the J call doubtful. Germline V CDR1 and CDR2: SNHLY, FYNNEI. This CDR3 is 15 amino acids long. CDR3 nucleotide sequence: TGTGCCAGCAGTGGGACTAGCGGGAAGACCTACGAGCAGTACTTC. It specifies CASSGTSGKTYEQYF.

The V and J genes are TRBV23-1 and TRBJ2-5; tentative D call: TRBD1 (6 bases). TRBV23-1 is filed as an ORF, its function uncertain. V dropped 0 bases and J dropped 5 bases, with 13 bases sitting between them. The CDR3 contains 15 residues. CDR3 coding DNA: TGCGCCAGCAGTCAATCGAGGAGCAGGGGTGAGACCCAGTACTTC. Translation: CASSQSRSRGETQYF.

This chain uses TRBV5-6 with TRBJ2-3; the D is unclear. Germline V gives CDR1 SGHDT, CDR2 YYEEEE. This CDR3 is 16 amino acids long. Trimming pared 5 bases from V and 3 bases from J, leaving 19 bases between. The CDR3 DNA is TGTGCCAGCAGTCCCTGGAGAAAAGAAAGAACAGATACGCAGTATTTT. Translation: CASSPWRKERTDTQYF.

The chain is built from TRBV4-1 and TRBJ1-3; D remains ambiguous. The V and J ends lost 5 bases and 0 bases respectively, with 17 bases between them. Per the germline V gene, CDR1 is MGHRA and CDR2 is YSYEKL. The CDR3 runs 17 residues. The CDR3 reads CASSKQPNPSSGNTIYF. The CDR3 nucleotides read TGCGCCAGCAGCAAACAGCCCAATCCGAGCTCTGGAAACACCATATATTTT.

The CDR3 region is CASSRDRGRRGYTF. In DNA, the CDR3 is TGTGCCAGCAGCCGAGACAGGGGGCGTAGAGGCTACACCTTC. The genes are TRBV14 and TRBJ1-2; TRBD1 matches 10 bases. The CDR3 covers 14 residues. V gave up 4 bases and J gave up 8 bases; unmatched junction bases: 7. CDR1 and CDR2 (germline): SGHDN, FVKESK.